Listed below are T cell receptor beta chains from one sample, sequenced in a study of blood T cell repertoires in COVID-19. Using immunoSEQ multiplex PCR, the repertoire was profiled, and TCRdb retains in-frame clones only, with some absent. The profile shows just under 150,000 clones, around 90% of them singletons. The sample consisted of peripheral blood. The receptors here all came from a woman aged 50 to 60 with acute or convalescent COVID-19. Each CDR3 is given with its conserved first and last residue. Each record gives: clone size, V gene, D gene, CDR3 length, J gene, CDR3 protein, CDR3 DNA. D genes are given only for firm matches. Clone size, where shown, is once, few, many, or a class for clones that have expanded.

>.|TRBV6-5|.|15|TRBJ1-5
CASSPVGHSNQPQHF
TGTGCCAGCAGTCCCGTGGGACATAGCAATCAGCCCCAGCATTTT
>.|TRBV5-1|TRBD1|14|TRBJ1-4
CASSLTGGNEKLFF
TGCGCCAGCAGCCTGACAGGGGGGAATGAAAAACTGTTTTTT
>few|TRBV29-1|.|13|TRBJ1-3
CSVEVGVGNTIYF
TGCAGCGTTGAAGTAGGGGTCGGAAACACCATATATTTT
>.|TRBV27|TRBD2|14|TRBJ2-7
CASSLGSGSYEQYF
TGTGCCAGCAGTTTAGGTAGCGGGAGCTACGAGCAGTACTTC
>.|TRBV7-6|TRBD1|16|TRBJ2-3
CASSSDRGHTTDTQYF
TGTGCCAGCAGCTCGGACAGGGGGCACACCACAGATACGCAGTATTTT
>.|TRBV10-2|TRBD2|17|TRBJ2-1
CASSGRTSGSSYNEQFF
TGCGCCAGCAGTGGCAGGACTAGCGGGAGTTCCTACAATGAGCAGTTCTTC
>once|TRBV5-1|TRBD1|17|TRBJ2-2
CASSLQLTGANTGELFF
TGCGCCAGCAGCCTACAGTTGACAGGGGCAAACACCGGGGAGCTGTTTTTT
>.|TRBV6-1|.|14|TRBJ1-5
CASSDDAFGQPQHF
TGTGCCAGCAGTGATGATGCATTCGGTCAGCCCCAGCATTTT
>.|TRBV19|TRBD2|14|TRBJ2-4
CASSIGAGQNIQYF
TGTGCCAGTAGTATAGGAGCGGGGCAGAACATTCAGTACTTC
>.|TRBV3-1/TRBV3-2|TRBD2|15|TRBJ2-1
CASRAERGGYNEQFF
TGTGCCAGCAGGGCGGAGCGGGGGGGATACAATGAGCAGTTCTTC
>.|TRBV30|.|13|TRBJ1-2
CAWSADTNYGYTF
TGTGCCTGGAGTGCAGACACCAACTATGGCTACACCTTC
>.|TRBV5-6|.|13|TRBJ1-1
CASSSGGPTEAFF
TGTGCCAGCAGTTCGGGGGGGCCCACTGAAGCTTTCTTT
>.|TRBV29-1|TRBD2|16|TRBJ2-4
CSVPGKRGDSKNIQYF
TGCAGCGTCCCCGGTAAGCGGGGGGATAGCAAAAACATTCAGTACTTC
>once|TRBV19|.|20|TRBJ1-2
CASSIDLFISSSRGPSGYTF
TGTGCCAGTAGTATAGATCTTTTTATCAGCTCGAGCAGGGGTCCTTCTGGCTACACCTTC
>.|TRBV13|.|16|TRBJ1-2
CASSTKRRSLFYGYTF
TGTGCCAGCAGCACCAAGAGGAGGTCCCTTTTCTATGGCTACACCTTC
>.|TRBV10-2|TRBD1|17|TRBJ1-2
CASSGRLRTGGGGGYTF
TGCGCCAGCAGCGGGAGGCTAAGGACAGGGGGAGGAGGTGGCTACACCTTC
>.|TRBV7-8|TRBD1|12|TRBJ2-1
CASSKPGQEKFF
TGTGCCAGCAGCAAGCCGGGACAGGAAAAGTTCTTC
>.|TRBV4-2|.|17|TRBJ1-3
CASSQEGAGALGNTIYF
TGTGCCAGCAGCCAAGAAGGTGCGGGGGCGTTAGGAAACACCATATATTTT
>.|TRBV5-6|.|11|TRBJ2-7
CASSYIYEQYF
TGTGCCAGCAGCTATATCTACGAGCAGTACTTC
>.|TRBV9|TRBD2|15|TRBJ2-1
CASSVSLAGGFEQFF
TGTGCCAGCAGCGTAAGTCTAGCGGGGGGATTTGAGCAGTTCTTC
>.|TRBV27|.|17|TRBJ2-7
CASSLFRVGFKGYEQYF
TGTGCCAGCAGTTTATTTCGCGTGGGGTTTAAGGGGTACGAGCAGTACTTC
>.|TRBV1|.|17|TRBJ1-5
CTSSQEPRGGRADTQHF
TGCACCAGCAGCCAAGAACCTCGGGGGGGCCGCGCAGATACGCAGCATTTT
>.|TRBV25-1|.|11|TRBJ2-1
CASSAYNEQFF
TGTGCCAGCTCAGCCTACAATGAGCAGTTCTTC
>.|TRBV5-1|TRBD2|15|TRBJ2-7
CASSPGVAGVYEQYF
TGCGCCAGCAGCCCCGGGGTAGCGGGAGTCTACGAGCAGTACTTC
>few|TRBV7-7|TRBD1|18|TRBJ2-2
CASSPIWDGTGPTGELFF
TGTGCCAGCAGCCCTATATGGGACGGGACAGGGCCCACCGGGGAGCTGTTTTTT
>.|TRBV5-4|.|15|TRBJ1-2
CASSLGGQGHLGYTF
TGTGCCAGCAGCTTGGGGGGGCAGGGACATTTGGGCTACACCTTC
>.|TRBV30|TRBD2|15|TRBJ2-7
CAWSRSRGVPFEQYF
TGTGCCTGGAGTCGTTCTCGGGGGGTTCCCTTCGAGCAGTACTTC
>.|TRBV13|TRBD2|16|TRBJ2-7
CASSGSSGEPLGEQYF
TGTGCCAGCAGCGGATCTAGCGGTGAACCCCTAGGCGAGCAGTACTTC
>once|TRBV7-3|.|14|TRBJ1-1
CASSPTGGDTEAFF
TGTGCCAGCAGCCCCACCGGCGGAGACACTGAAGCTTTCTTT
>.|TRBV9|.|14|TRBJ2-5
CASSATAAGETQYF
TGTGCCAGCAGCGCGACTGCGGCGGGAGAGACCCAGTACTTC
>.|TRBV5-1|.|13|TRBJ2-1
CASSLLEVGEQFF
TGCGCCAGCAGCTTGTTGGAGGTAGGTGAGCAGTTCTTC
>.|TRBV6-2/TRBV6-3|TRBD1|13|TRBJ2-3
CASSSHRGDTQYF
TGTGCCAGCAGTTCTCACAGGGGGGATACGCAGTATTTT
>.|TRBV30|TRBD1|15|TRBJ1-5
CAWSNDRGGNQPQHF
TGTGCCTGGAGTAACGACAGGGGAGGCAATCAGCCCCAGCATTTT
>.|TRBV28|TRBD2|14|TRBJ2-1
CASSSRLAIGEQFF
TGTGCCAGCAGTTCCAGACTAGCGATCGGTGAGCAGTTCTTC
>.|TRBV9|TRBD2|15|TRBJ2-7
CASSQGLAASYEQYF
TGTGCCAGCAGCCAGGGACTAGCGGCATCCTACGAGCAGTACTTC
>.|TRBV12-3/TRBV12-4|.|13|TRBJ1-2
CASSLAGSYGYTF
TGTGCCAGCAGTTTGGCAGGGTCTTATGGCTACACCTTC
>.|TRBV19|TRBD1|15|TRBJ1-2
CASRGQTGALYGYTF
TGTGCCAGTAGGGGTCAGACAGGGGCCCTCTATGGCTACACCTTC
>.|TRBV6-5|.|15|TRBJ2-1
CASSTLGVRMDEQFF
TGTGCCAGCAGTACCCTCGGGGTTAGAATGGATGAGCAGTTCTTC
>.|TRBV5-1|.|14|TRBJ1-2
CASSLRSGYYGYTF
TGCGCCAGCAGCTTGAGATCCGGGTACTATGGCTACACCTTC
>.|TRBV7-7|.|15|TRBJ2-3
CASSLASSPSDTQYF
TGTGCCAGCAGCTTAGCGAGCTCGCCGTCAGATACGCAGTATTTT
>few|TRBV5-1|TRBD1|15|TRBJ2-7
CASSQTGTAHYEQYF
TGCGCCAGCAGCCAAACCGGGACAGCTCACTACGAGCAGTACTTC
>.|TRBV30|TRBD2|20|TRBJ2-1
CAWSVLGGVRTSGFYNEQFF
TGTGCCTGGAGTGTACTAGGAGGAGTAAGGACTAGCGGGTTTTACAATGAGCAGTTCTTC
>.|TRBV19|TRBD1|15|TRBJ1-5
CASSRDRVSNQPQHF
TGTGCCAGTAGTAGGGACAGGGTTAGCAATCAGCCCCAGCATTTT
>.|TRBV7-3|.|15|TRBJ2-1
CASSLGDFSYNEQFF
TGTGCCAGCAGCTTAGGGGACTTCTCCTACAATGAGCAGTTCTTC
>.|TRBV10-3|.|12|TRBJ2-7
CAISGAGREQYF
TGTGCCATCAGTGGGGCGGGTCGCGAGCAGTACTTC
>.|TRBV5-1|TRBD1|14|TRBJ1-5
CASSTGTGNQPQHF
TGCGCCAGCAGCACAGGGACAGGGAATCAGCCCCAGCATTTT
>.|TRBV5-1|TRBD1|15|TRBJ1-1
CARAPKGTGSTEAFF
TGCGCCAGGGCCCCGAAGGGGACAGGCTCCACTGAAGCTTTCTTT
>few|TRBV5-1|.|17|TRBJ2-6
CASSLTIGDSGANVLTF
TGCGCCAGCAGCTTGACGATAGGGGACTCTGGGGCCAACGTCCTGACTTTC
>.|TRBV4-2|.|13|TRBJ2-7
CASSQAISYEQYF
TGTGCCAGCAGCCAAGCCATCTCCTACGAGCAGTACTTC
>.|TRBV29-1|.|14|TRBJ1-1
CSVGETNENTEAFF
TGCAGCGTCGGGGAGACTAACGAGAACACTGAAGCTTTCTTT
>.|TRBV18|.|14|TRBJ2-3
CASSPQGNKDTQYF
TGTGCCAGCTCACCACAGGGGAATAAAGATACGCAGTATTTT
>.|TRBV18|.|13|TRBJ1-2
CASSPGEGGGYTF
TGTGCCAGCTCACCGGGGGAGGGAGGAGGCTACACCTTC
>once|TRBV2|TRBD2|15|TRBJ2-2
CASSEAGRGSGELFF
TGTGCCAGCAGTGAAGCAGGTCGCGGGAGCGGGGAGCTGTTTTTT
>.|TRBV24-1|.|16|TRBJ2-5
CATSDPGQTYQETQYF
TGTGCCACCAGTGATCCGGGACAAACGTACCAAGAGACCCAGTACTTC
>.|TRBV9|.|16|TRBJ1-2
CASSTGGQLGDSGYTF
TGTGCCAGCAGCACCGGTGGGCAGCTCGGGGATAGTGGCTACACCTTC
>.|TRBV5-1|.|14|TRBJ1-1
CASSWTDSNTEAFF
TGCGCCAGCAGCTGGACAGATTCGAACACTGAAGCTTTCTTT
>.|TRBV5-5|.|14|TRBJ2-4
CASSLSRGENIQYF
TGTGCCAGCAGCTTGTCCAGGGGGGAAAACATTCAGTACTTC
>.|TRBV29-1|TRBD1|15|TRBJ1-2
CSAAGTGGTVYGYTF
TGCAGCGCAGCCGGGACAGGGGGCACAGTCTATGGCTACACCTTC
>few|TRBV6-1|TRBD1|14|TRBJ1-1
CASSDGRGSTEAFF
TGTGCCAGCAGTGATGGCAGGGGGTCCACTGAAGCTTTCTTT
>.|TRBV27|.|14|TRBJ1-4
CASSVADSGEKLFF
TGTGCCAGCAGTGTGGCGGACTCTGGAGAAAAACTGTTTTTT